The rows below give T cell receptor beta chains drawn from one sample of a study of cytomegalovirus exposure and HLA in healthy donors. Some clones are missing from TCRdb's copy, which holds only in-frame ones; the method was immunoSEQ multiplex PCR. Of 63,000 or so clones in the sample, about 76% were seen once. The sequenced sample consisted of PBMCs. These receptors were obtained from a man aged 50 to 60 in good health and CMV-seronegative. CDR3s include the opening cysteine and the closing phenylalanine or tryptophan. A D gene is named only where the DNA matches it firmly. Some rows mark clone size as missing; the rest say once, few, many or name a class of expanded clone.

TRBV6-4	TRBD1	TRBJ1-6	.	TGTGCCAGCAGTGACGGGACAGCTGATTCACCCCTCCACTTT	CASSDGTADSPLHF
TRBV9	.	TRBJ1-2	once	TGTGCCAGCAGCGTAGGGAAGGGCGGGTATGGCTACACCTTC	CASSVGKGGYGYTF
TRBV19	TRBD2	TRBJ2-2	.	TGTGCCAGTAGTACGACGACTAGCGGGGGGGCCGGGGAGCTGTTTTTT	CASSTTTSGGAGELFF
TRBV19	TRBD1	TRBJ2-3	few	TGTGCCAGTAGTACGACAGGGGCAACAGATACGCAGTATTTT	CASSTTGATDTQYF
TRBV18	TRBD2	TRBJ2-1	.	TGTGCCGGAGGGACTAGCGGGGTGAATGAGCAGTTCTTC	CAGGTSGVNEQFF
TRBV27	TRBD1	TRBJ1-4	.	TGTGCCAGCAGTAACTGGGGACAGGGAGACGAAAAACTGTTTTTT	CASSNWGQGDEKLFF
TRBV27	TRBD1	TRBJ2-7	few	TGTGCCAGCGGACAGGGGGCATCCTACGAGCAGTACTTC	CASGQGASYEQYF
TRBV9	.	TRBJ1-4	.	TGTGCCAGCAGCGTAGGTCCCCGGGCAACTAATGAAAAACTGTTTTTT	CASSVGPRATNEKLFF
TRBV7-2	.	TRBJ1-2	.	TGTGCCAGCAATTCCCTCGGCGGGGGGTCGGGGGTCTATGGCTACACCTTC	CASNSLGGGSGVYGYTF
TRBV7-6	TRBD1	TRBJ2-3	.	TGTGCCAGCAGCGATGAGCCGGGACAGGGGACCGATACGCAGTATTTT	CASSDEPGQGTDTQYF
TRBV30	TRBD2	TRBJ2-3	.	TGTGCCTCAACGCGGGGGGCTAGCACAGATACGCAGTATTTT	CASTRGASTDTQYF
TRBV7-3	TRBD1	TRBJ2-5	.	TGTGCCAGCAGCTTAGGGGACAGGGGTGGGGAGACCCAGTACTTC	CASSLGDRGGETQYF
TRBV30	.	TRBJ1-3	.	TGTGCCTGGAGTGTACTACCCTTAGGCTCTGGAAACACCATATATTTT	CAWSVLPLGSGNTIYF
TRBV30	.	TRBJ2-7	.	TGTGCCTGGAGTGTAGGGGCAGGGGCCTACGAGCAGTACTTC	CAWSVGAGAYEQYF
TRBV7-9	TRBD2	TRBJ2-5	.	TGTGCCAGCAGCAAACAATCTAGCGGCGAAGAGACCCAGTACTTC	CASSKQSSGEETQYF
TRBV7-3	TRBD1	TRBJ1-1	.	TGTGCCAGCAGCCGTGACAGGGGATACGGTGAAGCTTTCTTT	CASSRDRGYGEAFF
TRBV12-5	.	TRBJ2-3	.	TGTGCTAGTGGTTTGGACACTCTCGGGAGCACAGATACGCAGTATTTT	CASGLDTLGSTDTQYF
TRBV9	TRBD2	TRBJ2-7	.	TGTGCCAGCAGCCCAGGGGCGGGGGGGGCTCGGGAGCAGTACTTC	CASSPGAGGAREQYF
TRBV4-2	.	TRBJ1-2	.	TGTGCCAGCAGCCACCCCGCAGGGTGGGGCTACACCTTC	CASSHPAGWGYTF
TRBV19	TRBD2	TRBJ2-5	.	TGTGCCAGTGGAAATACTAGCGGGGGCCGGAAGGGGACCCAGTACTTC	CASGNTSGGRKGTQYF
TRBV6-5	TRBD1	TRBJ1-2	.	TGTGCCAGCAGCGGGACAGGTCCTACCTATGGCTACACCTTC	CASSGTGPTYGYTF
TRBV6-6	.	TRBJ2-7	.	TGTGCCAGCAGCGGGACACTGAGCTCCTACGAGCAGTACTTC	CASSGTLSSYEQYF
TRBV7-9	.	TRBJ1-1	.	TGTGCCAGCAGCTCGTCAGGGGCTAGGACTGAAGCTTTCTTT	CASSSSGARTEAFF
TRBV19	.	TRBJ2-2	.	TGTGCCAGTAGTGTCAGGTACACCGGGGAGCTGTTTTTT	CASSVRYTGELFF
TRBV4-2	TRBD1	TRBJ1-2	.	TGTGCCAGCAGCCCCCTAAATTCCGGGACAGGGAGAACGCGGTATGGCTACACCTTC	CASSPLNSGTGRTRYGYTF
TRBV5-6	TRBD2	TRBJ2-5	.	TGTGCCAGCAGCCCCACTTATACTAGGACTAGCGGGGTCCAAGAGACCCAGTACTTC	CASSPTYTRTSGVQETQYF
TRBV9	TRBD1	TRBJ2-7	.	TGTGCCAGCAGCGTCGGGACAGAAGTCTCCTACGAGCAGTACTTC	CASSVGTEVSYEQYF
TRBV7-8	TRBD2	TRBJ2-5	.	TGTGCCAGTAAACGGACTAGCGGGATAGTGGAGACCCAGTACTTC	CASKRTSGIVETQYF
TRBV5-1	.	TRBJ1-5	few	TGCGCCAGCAGCTTTGGGCAGGGCAATCAGCCCCAGCATTTT	CASSFGQGNQPQHF